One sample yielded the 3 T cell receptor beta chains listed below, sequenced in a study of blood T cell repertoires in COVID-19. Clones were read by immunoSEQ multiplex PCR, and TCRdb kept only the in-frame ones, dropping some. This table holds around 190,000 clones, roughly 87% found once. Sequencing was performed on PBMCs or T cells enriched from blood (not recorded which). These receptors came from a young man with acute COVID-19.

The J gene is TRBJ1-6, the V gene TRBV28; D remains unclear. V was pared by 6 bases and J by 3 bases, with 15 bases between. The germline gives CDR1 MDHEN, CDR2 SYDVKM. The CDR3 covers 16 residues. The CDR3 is CASSHDAGSYNSPLHF. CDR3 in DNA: TGTGCCAGCAGCCACGACGCGGGCAGCTATAATTCACCCCTCCACTTT.

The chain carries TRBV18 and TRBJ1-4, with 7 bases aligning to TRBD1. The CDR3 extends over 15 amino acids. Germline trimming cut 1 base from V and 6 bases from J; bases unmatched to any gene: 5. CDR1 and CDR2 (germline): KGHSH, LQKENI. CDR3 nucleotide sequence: TGTGCCAGCTCACCACTAGGACAGGCGGATGAAAAACTGTTTTTT. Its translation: CASSPLGQADEKLFF.

The CDR3 here is CEPTSEGSYEQYF. As DNA, the CDR3 is TGCGAACCGACCTCTGAGGGCTCCTACGAGCAGTACTTC. V and J are TRBV5-1 and TRBJ2-7, with a weak D call TRBD2 (5 bases). CDR1 and CDR2 (germline): SGHRS, YFSETQ. There are 13 residues in the CDR3.